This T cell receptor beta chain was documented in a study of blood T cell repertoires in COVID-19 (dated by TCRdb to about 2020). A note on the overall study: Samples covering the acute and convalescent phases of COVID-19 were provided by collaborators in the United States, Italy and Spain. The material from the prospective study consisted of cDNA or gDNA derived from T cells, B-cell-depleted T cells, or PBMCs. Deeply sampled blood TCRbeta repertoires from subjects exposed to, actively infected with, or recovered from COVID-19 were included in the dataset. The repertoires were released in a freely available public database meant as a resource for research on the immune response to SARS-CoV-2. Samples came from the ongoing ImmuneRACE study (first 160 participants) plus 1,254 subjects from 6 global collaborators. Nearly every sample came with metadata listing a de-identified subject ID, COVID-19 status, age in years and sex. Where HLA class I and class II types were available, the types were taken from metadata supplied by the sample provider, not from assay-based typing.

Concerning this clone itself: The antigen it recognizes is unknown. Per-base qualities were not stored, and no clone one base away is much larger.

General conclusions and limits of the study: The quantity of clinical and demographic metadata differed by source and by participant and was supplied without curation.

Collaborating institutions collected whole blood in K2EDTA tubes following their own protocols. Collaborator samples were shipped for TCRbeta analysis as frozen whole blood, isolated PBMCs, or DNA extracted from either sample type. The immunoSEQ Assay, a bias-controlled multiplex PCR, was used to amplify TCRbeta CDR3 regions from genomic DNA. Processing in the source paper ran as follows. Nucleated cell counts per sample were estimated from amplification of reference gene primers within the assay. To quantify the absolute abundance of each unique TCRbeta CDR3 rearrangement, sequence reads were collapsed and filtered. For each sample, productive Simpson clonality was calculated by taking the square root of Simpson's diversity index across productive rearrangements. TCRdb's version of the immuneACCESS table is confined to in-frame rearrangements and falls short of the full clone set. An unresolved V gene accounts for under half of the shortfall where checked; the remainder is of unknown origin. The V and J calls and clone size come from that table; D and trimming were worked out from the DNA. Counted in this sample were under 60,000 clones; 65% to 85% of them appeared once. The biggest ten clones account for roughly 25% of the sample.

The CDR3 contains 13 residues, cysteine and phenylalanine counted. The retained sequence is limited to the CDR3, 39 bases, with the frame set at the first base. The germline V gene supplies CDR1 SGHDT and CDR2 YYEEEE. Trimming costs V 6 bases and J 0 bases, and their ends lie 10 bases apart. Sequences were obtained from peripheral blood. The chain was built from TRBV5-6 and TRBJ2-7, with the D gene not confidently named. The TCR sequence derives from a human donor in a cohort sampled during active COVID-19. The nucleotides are TGTGCCAGCACTGACTCGGTCTCCTACGAGCAGTACTTC. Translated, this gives CASTDSVSYEQYF.